This T cell receptor beta chain was captured by sequencing in a study of cytomegalovirus exposure and HLA in healthy donors. Study at large: Genotyping of under 500 donors showed that 80% to 85% belonged to the Caucasian-associated ancestry cluster. Study findings and constraints: In a later analysis, TCR association rates varied by HLA locus: DRB1 most, HLA-C fewest. A later analysis found common viral pathogens apparently linked to several of the most significant clusters.

As regards this clone: Its antigen remains unidentified.

It was with 60 Vbeta and 13 Jbeta primers that the PCR ran. Original processing methods: Later, 80 million or so unique TCR beta chains were counted in an analysis, and roughly 11 million of them were shared. Using immunoSEQ multiplex PCR, the repertoire was profiled, and TCRdb retains in-frame clones only, with some absent. The V and J calls and the clone size are those of that table, but D and trimming were determined from the DNA. The sample records about 230,000 clones, around 80% being singletons. The source material was PBMCs. This TCR was sampled from a boy younger than 18 in good health and CMV-seronegative.

The CDR3 here is CASSSPTMTRKPNEQFF. CDR3 in DNA: TGTGCCAGCAGCTCCCCTACCATGACACGGAAGCCTAATGAGCAGTTCTTC. The chain joins TRBV7-4 to TRBJ2-1; D uncertain. This CDR3 is built from 17 residues. V lost 4 bases to trimming and J lost 7 bases, with 23 bases between them. The germline V gene has CDR1 SGHVT and CDR2 SQSDAQ.